This TCR beta chain was captured in a study of T cell responses to AZD1222 COVID-19 vaccine. Study-wide results and caveats: It was only 6 or 7 AZD1222 recipients who were seropositive at baseline.

Method: immunoSEQ multiplex PCR; TCRdb's copy keeps in-frame clones and lacks some. The sample lists approximately 150,000 clones, approximately 89% occurring once. Note on this clone: The antigen is unknown.

The TCR comes from an adult who received the AZD1222 COVID-19 vaccine. This material consisted of peripheral blood, taken 28 days after the second AZD1222 dose.

This CDR3 is CASSPGTGANEKLFF. The DNA for the CDR3 is TGCGCCAGCAGCCCCGGGACAGGGGCTAATGAAAAACTGTTTTTT. The V and J genes are TRBV5-1 and TRBJ1-4, with 10 nucleotides matching TRBD1. Germline CDR1 is SGHRS and CDR2 is YFSETQ. CDR3 length equals 15 residues. Unmatched junction bases numbered 3, after V lost 4 bases and J lost 3 bases.